These 24 T cell receptor beta chains were all obtained from the same sample, sequenced in a study of CD8+CD57+ T cells in acquired aplastic anemia. The study profiled TCR beta VDJ and CDR3 using genomic DNA as template. TCRdb reprocessed the reads with MiXCR, giving one entry per CDR3 protein. In the table there are over 150,000 distinct CDR3 sequences, 71% of which are singletons. All patients picked for sequencing had shown, by flow cytometry, an expansion of CD8+CD57+ cells. The sequencing sample was made of sorted CD4+, CD8+, or CD8+CD57+ T cells (not recorded which) from PBMCs. These receptors were collected from a human donor with aplastic anemia.

To note about this clonotype: The germline gene is not matched at one end of the junction; a read error may be the cause. The chain has TRBV7-9 and TRBJ2-7; no clear D gene. The germline CDR1 and CDR2 sequences are SEHNR and FQNEAQ (reference sequence). The CDR3 spans 13 residues. As DNA, the CDR3 is TGTGCCAGCAGCTTAGTGGGCTCCTACGAGCAGTGCTTC. This encodes CASSLVGSYEQCF.

CDR3 nucleotide sequence: TGCAGTGCTAGCCAGTTGTCCTACGAGCAGTACTTC. Translated, it gives CSASQLSYEQYF. The genes are TRBV20-1 and TRBJ2-7; D gene ambiguous. Looked up from germline, CDR1 is DFQATT and CDR2 is SNEGSKA (reference sequence). The CDR3 is made up of 12 amino acids. Trimming removed 3 bases from V and 1 base from J, with 7 bases in between.

The V gene is TRBV2, the J gene TRBJ1-5; D unclear. Trimming left V 6 bases short and J 5 bases short, with 11 bases between. The CDR3 covers 13 residues. Germline V gene sequence: CDR1 SNHLY, CDR2 FYNNEI. CDR3 amino acids: CASSATIDQPQHF. The CDR3 nucleotides read TGTGCCAGCAGCGCGACCATCGATCAGCCCCAGCATTTT.

This clonotype came up a few times. The chain couples TRBV9 to TRBJ2-7; no clear D. The CDR3 is made up of 10 amino acids. CDR1 is SGDLS, CDR2 YYNGEE, per germline. Trimming cost V 4 bases and J 1 base, with 0 bases left between them. CDR3 sequence (DNA): TGTGCCAGCAGCTCCTACGAGCAGTACTTC. Translated, it gives CASSSYEQYF.

This chain connects TRBV7-9 to TRBJ2-7; no firm D call. Germline-derived CDR1 and CDR2 are SEHNR and FQNEAQ (reference sequence). V gave up 1 base and J gave up 5 bases, with 6 bases separating them. The CDR3 extends over 12 amino acids. The CDR3: CASSLEPHEQYF. CDR3 bases: TGTGCCAGCAGCTTAGAGCCGCACGAGCAGTACTTC.

The table lists this clonotype with a count of one. This chain links TRBV20-1 with TRBJ1-5; perhaps TRBD1 as D (6 bases). This CDR3 contains 14 residues. Germline CDR1 DFQATT, CDR2 SNEGSKA (reference sequence). With 5 bases removed from V and 4 bases from J, the gap between germline ends came to 15 bases. CDR3 sequence: CSASTGKVNQPQHF. In DNA, the CDR3 is TGCAGTGCTTCGACAGGTAAAGTAAATCAGCCCCAGCATTTT.

The chain couples TRBV10-1 to TRBJ2-7; 7 bases map to TRBD1. The CDR3 consists of 13 residues. The V gene end was trimmed by 8 bases and the J gene end by 3 bases; junction bases not matched to a gene: 7. The germline V gene encodes CDR1 WNHNN and CDR2 SYGVQD (reference sequence). The CDR3 is CASHDRALYEQYV. The DNA for the CDR3 is TGCGCCAGCCACGACAGGGCTCTCTACGAGCAGTACGTC.

Only a few counts were recorded for this clonotype. CDR3 amino acids: CASSQVLGLARQETQYF. CDR3 bases: TGCGCCAGCAGCCAAGTCTTGGGACTAGCCCGCCAAGAGACCCAGTACTTC. This chain uses TRBV4-1 with TRBJ2-5; 9 nucleotides agree with TRBD2. Unmatched junction bases numbered 7, after V lost 1 base and J lost 1 base. The CDR3 has 17 amino acids. CDR1 and CDR2 from the germline V gene are MGHRA and YSYEKL.

This sequence joins TRBV20-1 and TRBJ2-7; 12 bases align to TRBD2. The CDR3 consists of 17 residues. Trimming at V came to 3 bases and at J to 2 bases, leaving 11 bases not matched to a gene. From germline, CDR1 is DFQATT and CDR2 SNEGSKA (reference sequence). In DNA, the CDR3 is TGCAGTGCTAGTAGGAGTCTAGCGGGAGGGGGCACCTACGAGCAGTACTTC. It specifies CSASRSLAGGGTYEQYF.

This clonotype was counted only a few times. V usage is TRBV25-1 and J usage is TRBJ1-1; the D is unclear. Germline CDR1 MGHDK, CDR2 SYGVNS. Deletions cut 4 bases from V and 1 base from J, with 7 bases between. CDR3 length: 13 amino acids. The CDR3 sequence: CASSGSSNTEAFF. CDR3 bases: TGTGCCAGCAGTGGATCTTCGAACACTGAAGCTTTCTTT. The whole variable domain, filled in from reference TRBV25-1 and TRBJ1-1, reads EADIYQTPRYLVIGTGKKITLECSQTMGHDKMYWYQQDPGMELHLIHYSYGVNSTEKGDLSSESTVSRIRTEHFPLTLESARPSHTSQYLCASSGSSNTEAFFGQGTRLTVV.

The chain joins TRBV7-3 to TRBJ1-6; 11 bases agree with TRBD1. Germline V gene data show CDR1 as SGHTA and CDR2 as FQGTGA. The CDR3 runs 19 residues. V lost 3 bases and J lost 6; bases outside the gene matches: 13. CDR3 amino acids: CASSLTSGDRGSANSPLHF. The DNA of the CDR3 is TGTGCCAGCAGCTTGACATCCGGGGACAGGGGGTCGGCTAATTCACCCCTCCACTTT.

This clonotype was seen only once. V and J are TRBV7-9 and TRBJ2-7, with D uncertain. CDR1 and CDR2 from the germline V gene are SEHNR and FQNEAQ (reference sequence). The germline V and J ends were trimmed by 5 bases and 7 bases, with 15 bases remaining between them. There are 13 residues in the CDR3. In DNA, the CDR3 is TGTGCCAGCAGCAACACCGGGCATCGGGAGCAGTACTTC. As protein: CASSNTGHREQYF. Together with reference TRBV7-9 and TRBJ2-7, the CDR3 gives the full variable domain: DTGVSQNPRHKITKRGQNVTFRCDPISEHNRLYWYRQTLGQGPEFLTYFQNEAQLEKSRLLSDRFSAERPKGSFSTLEIQRTEQGDSAMYLCASSNTGHREQYFGPGTRLTVT.

This clonotype appeared many times. The rearrangement links TRBV11-2 to TRBJ1-2; 9 nucleotides align to TRBD1. The V segment lost 3 bases and the J segment 1 base; nucleotides outside the gene matches: 6. The CDR3 runs to 16 residues. Germline values: CDR1 SGHAT, CDR2 FQNNGV. This CDR3 is CASSFPRTGVNYGYTF. CDR3 bases: TGTGCCAGCAGCTTCCCCAGGACAGGGGTTAACTATGGCTACACCTTC. The full variable domain, with the rest looked up from reference TRBV11-2 and TRBJ1-2, is EAGVAQSPRYKIIEKRQSVAFWCNPISGHATLYWYQQILGQGPKLLIQFQNNGVVDDSQLPKDRFSAERLKGVDSTLKIQPAKLEDSAVYLCASSFPRTGVNYGYTFGSGTRLTVV.

The chain links TRBV29-1 to TRBJ1-2, with D perhaps TRBD1 (6 bases). Germline assignment: CDR1 SQVTM and CDR2 ANQGSEA. CDR3 size: 10 residues. CDR3 protein: CFAGDNGYTF. Here the CDR3 DNA reads TGCTTCGCAGGGGACAATGGCTACACCTTC. The variable domain in full, with the rest retrieved from reference TRBV29-1 and TRBJ1-2, is SAVISQKPSRDICQRGTSLTIQCQVDSQVTMMFWYRQQPGQSLTLIATANQGSEATYESGFVIDKFPISRPNLTFSTLTVSNMSPEDSSIYLCFAGDNGYTFGSGTRLTVV.

V gene TRBV7-2 combines with J gene TRBJ1-6; no firm D call. Germline V CDR1 and CDR2: SGHTA, FQGNSA. This CDR3 comprises 14 residues. V was pared by 4 bases and J by 10 bases, with 14 bases between. DNA for the CDR3: TGTGCCAGCAGCTCCGGTAGCATAGGATCACCCCTCCACTTT. This codes for CASSSGSIGSPLHF.

This chain uses TRBV10-3 with TRBJ1-1, with D uncertain. V lost 10 bases and J lost 4, with 16 bases in between. From germline, CDR1 is ENHRY and CDR2 SYGVKD. CDR3 size: 13 residues. The CDR3 coding sequence is TGTGCCACCGCTGCCCCGAGGACCACTGAAGCTTTCTTT. Translated, it gives CATAAPRTTEAFF.

The table lists this clonotype with many counts. The junction differs from germline at one of its ends, possibly a read error. The chain joins TRBV20-1 to TRBJ2-7, with a tentative D call TRBD1 (6 bases). Germline assignment: CDR1 DFQATT and CDR2 SNEGSKA (reference sequence). The CDR3 has 13 residues. The DNA for the CDR3 is TGCAGTGCCAGAGTGGACAGCAGGCACGAGCAGTACTTC. It is translated as CSARVDSRHEQYF.

This clonotype was detected a few times. Relative to the germline gene, one junction end is altered; a read error may explain this. This sequence joins TRBV2 and TRBJ2-3; D gene unclear. The germline V gene encodes CDR1 SNHLY and CDR2 FYNNEI. The CDR3 is 12 residues long. The CDR3 DNA is TGTGCCAGCACTGAAGGAAAAGATACGCAGTATTTT. Protein: CASTEGKDTQYF.

The chain couples TRBV20-1 to TRBJ1-1, with 9 bases matching TRBD1. Trimming cost V 0 bases and J 0 bases; bases outside gene matches: 11. The CDR3 has 18 residues. In germline, CDR1 is DFQATT, CDR2 SNEGSKA (reference sequence). CDR3 region: CSARDAGGQGSLNTEAFF. Here the CDR3 DNA reads TGCAGTGCTAGAGACGCCGGGGGACAGGGATCACTGAACACTGAAGCTTTCTTT.

This clonotype was found a few times. V is TRBV20-1 and J is TRBJ2-1; perhaps D is TRBD1 or TRBD2 (5 bases each). V was shortened by 3 bases and J by 6 bases, with 15 bases between the two germline ends. The CDR3 contains 14 residues. The germline V gene has CDR1 DFQATT and CDR2 SNEGSKA (reference sequence). CDR3 sequence reads: CSARTQMGVNEQFF. The CDR3 bases are TGCAGTGCTAGGACCCAGATGGGGGTCAATGAGCAGTTCTTC.

The V call is TRBV19, the J call TRBJ1-5, with D possibly matching TRBD1 (5 bases). The ends were cut back, 5 bases at V and 6 bases at J, with 17 bases in the middle. The CDR3 is 15 residues long. CDR1 LNHDA and CDR2 SQIVND come from the germline V gene (reference sequence). In nucleotides, the CDR3 is TGTGCCAGTAGTGTCCTCGGGACGGAGACTCAGCCCCAGCATTTT. Translated, it gives CASSVLGTETQPQHF.

The J gene is TRBJ2-3, the V gene TRBV10-3; possibly TRBD1 for D (5 bases). The CDR3 extends over 15 amino acids. Germline V gives CDR1 ENHRY, CDR2 SYGVKD. Trimming pared 10 bases from V and 0 bases from J, leaving 17 bases between. The CDR3 here is CATTLGVGSTDTQYF. In nucleotides, the CDR3 is TGTGCCACCACATTAGGGGTTGGTAGCACAGATACGCAGTATTTT.

The rearrangement links TRBV7-8 to TRBJ2-2; 7 nucleotides agree with TRBD1. The CDR3 covers 16 residues. Germline loops: CDR1 SGHVS, CDR2 FQNEAQ. V trimming: 1 base; J trimming: 4 bases; junction bases outside the gene matches: 6. CDR3 in DNA: TGTGCCAGCAGCTTAGTGTCTGGGGACAGCACCGGGGAGCTGTTTTTT. Translated: CASSLVSGDSTGELFF.

V usage is TRBV6-4 and J usage is TRBJ2-5, with D tentatively TRBD2 (6 bases). Germline V gene sequence: CDR1 MRHNA, CDR2 SNTAGT. V was pared by 3 bases and J by 2 bases, with 10 bases between. This CDR3 spans 14 amino acids. This CDR3 reads CASSERGSQETQYF. CDR3 nucleotide sequence: TGTGCCAGCAGTGAGCGGGGAAGTCAAGAGACCCAGTACTTC.